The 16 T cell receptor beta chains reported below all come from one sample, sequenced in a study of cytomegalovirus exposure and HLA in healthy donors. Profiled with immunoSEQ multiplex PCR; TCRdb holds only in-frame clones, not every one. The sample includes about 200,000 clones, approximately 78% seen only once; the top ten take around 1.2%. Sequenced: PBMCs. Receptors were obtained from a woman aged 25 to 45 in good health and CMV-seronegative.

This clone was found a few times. The CDR3 protein is CASSQASRNEQYF. CDR3 bases: TGTGCCAGCAGCCAAGCGTCTAGGAACGAGCAGTACTTC. The rearrangement links TRBV4-2 to TRBJ2-7; D not certain. The CDR3 sequence is 13 residues long. V was clipped by 1 base and J by 5 bases, with 9 bases between them. CDR1 is LGHNA, CDR2 YNFKEQ, per germline.

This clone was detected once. CDR3 sequence: CASSLVGGYNQPQHF. The CDR3 nucleotides read TGTGCCAGCAGCTTAGTCGGGGGGTACAATCAGCCCCAGCATTTT. This chain joins TRBV11-2 and TRBJ1-5, with a weak D call TRBD1 (5 bases). This CDR3 spans 15 amino acids. Germline-derived CDR1 and CDR2 are SGHAT and FQNNGV. Trimming shortened V by 1 base and J by 3 bases, and 10 bases separated the two germline ends.

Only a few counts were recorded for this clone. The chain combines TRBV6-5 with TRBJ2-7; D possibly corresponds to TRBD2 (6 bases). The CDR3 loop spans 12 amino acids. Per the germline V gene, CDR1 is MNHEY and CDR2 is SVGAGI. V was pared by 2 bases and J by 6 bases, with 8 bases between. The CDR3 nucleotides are TGTGCCAGCAGTTACGGAGGGCGCGAGCAGTACTTC. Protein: CASSYGGREQYF.

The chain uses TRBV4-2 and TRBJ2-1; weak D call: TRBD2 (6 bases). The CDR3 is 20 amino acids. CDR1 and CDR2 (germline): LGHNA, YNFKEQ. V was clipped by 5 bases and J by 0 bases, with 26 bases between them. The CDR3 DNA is TGTGCCAGCAGCTCCCGAGGCTTAGCGGACCACACAACCTCCTACAATGAGCAGTTCTTC. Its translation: CASSSRGLADHTTSYNEQFF.

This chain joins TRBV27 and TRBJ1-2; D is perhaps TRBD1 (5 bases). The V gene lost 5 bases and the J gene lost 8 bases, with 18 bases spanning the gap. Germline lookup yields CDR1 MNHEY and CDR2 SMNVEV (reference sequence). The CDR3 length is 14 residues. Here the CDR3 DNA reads TGTGCCAGCAGTCCCGACATGGGGCAGGGCGGCTACACCTTC. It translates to CASSPDMGQGGYTF.

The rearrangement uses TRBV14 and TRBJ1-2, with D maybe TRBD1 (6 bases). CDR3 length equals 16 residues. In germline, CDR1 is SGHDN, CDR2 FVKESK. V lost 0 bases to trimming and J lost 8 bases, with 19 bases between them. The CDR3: CASSQDWGPISIGYTF. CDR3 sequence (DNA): TGTGCCAGCAGCCAAGACTGGGGGCCCATTTCGATCGGCTACACCTTC.

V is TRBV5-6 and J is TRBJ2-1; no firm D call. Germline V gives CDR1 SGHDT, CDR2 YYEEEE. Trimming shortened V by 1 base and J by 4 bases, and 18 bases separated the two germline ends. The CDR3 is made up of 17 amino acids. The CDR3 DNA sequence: TGTGCCAGCAGCTTGAGGTTCCCCGGGTTGGAATACAATGAGCAGTTCTTC. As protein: CASSLRFPGLEYNEQFF. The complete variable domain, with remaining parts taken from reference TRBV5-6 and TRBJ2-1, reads DAGVTQSPTHLIKTRGQQVTLRCSPKSGHDTVSWYQQALGQGPQFIFQYYEEEERQRGNFPDRFSGHQFPNYSSELNVNALLLGDSALYLCASSLRFPGLEYNEQFFGPGTRLTVL.

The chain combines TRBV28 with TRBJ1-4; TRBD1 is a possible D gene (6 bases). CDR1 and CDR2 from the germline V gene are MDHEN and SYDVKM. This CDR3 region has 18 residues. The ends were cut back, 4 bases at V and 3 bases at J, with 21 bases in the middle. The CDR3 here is CASSSGMHRGASNEKLFF. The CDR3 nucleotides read TGTGCCAGCAGTTCGGGCATGCACCGGGGGGCTTCTAATGAAAAACTGTTTTTT.

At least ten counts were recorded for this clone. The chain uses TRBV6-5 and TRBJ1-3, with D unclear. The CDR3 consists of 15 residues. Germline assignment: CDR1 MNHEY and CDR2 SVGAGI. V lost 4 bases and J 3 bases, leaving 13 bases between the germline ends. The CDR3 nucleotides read TGTGCCAGCAGTTCCGCGGGTGCGGATGGAAACACCATATATTTT. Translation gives CASSSAGADGNTIYF.

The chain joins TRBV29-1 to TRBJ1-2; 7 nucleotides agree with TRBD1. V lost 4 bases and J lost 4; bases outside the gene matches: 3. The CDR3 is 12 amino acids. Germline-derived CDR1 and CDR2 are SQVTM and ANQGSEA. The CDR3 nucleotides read TGCAGCGTTGGGGCAGGGGGCTATGGCTACACCTTC. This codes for CSVGAGGYGYTF. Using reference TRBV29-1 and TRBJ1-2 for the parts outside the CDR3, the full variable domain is SAVISQKPSRDICQRGTSLTIQCQVDSQVTMMFWYRQQPGQSLTLIATANQGSEATYESGFVIDKFPISRPNLTFSTLTVSNMSPEDSSIYLCSVGAGGYGYTFGSGTRLTVV.

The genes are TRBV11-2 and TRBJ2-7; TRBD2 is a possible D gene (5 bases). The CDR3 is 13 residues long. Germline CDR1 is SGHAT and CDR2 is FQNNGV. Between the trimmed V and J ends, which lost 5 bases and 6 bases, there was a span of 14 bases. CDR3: CASSADFRSEQYF. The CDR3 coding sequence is TGTGCCAGCAGCGCGGACTTCCGCTCCGAGCAGTACTTC. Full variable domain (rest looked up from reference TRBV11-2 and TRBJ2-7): EAGVAQSPRYKIIEKRQSVAFWCNPISGHATLYWYQQILGQGPKLLIQFQNNGVVDDSQLPKDRFSAERLKGVDSTLKIQPAKLEDSAVYLCASSADFRSEQYFGPGTRLTVT.

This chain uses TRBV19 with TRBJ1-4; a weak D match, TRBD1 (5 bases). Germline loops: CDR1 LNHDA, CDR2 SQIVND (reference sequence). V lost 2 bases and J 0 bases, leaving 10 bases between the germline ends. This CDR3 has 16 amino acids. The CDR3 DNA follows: TGTGCCAGTAGTATACACAGGATAGCAACTAATGAAAAACTGTTTTTT. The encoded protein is CASSIHRIATNEKLFF.

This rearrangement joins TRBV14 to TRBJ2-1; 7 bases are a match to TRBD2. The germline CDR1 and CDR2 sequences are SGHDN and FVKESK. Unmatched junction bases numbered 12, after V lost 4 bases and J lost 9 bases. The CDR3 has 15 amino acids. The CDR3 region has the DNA TGTGCCAGCAGCCCATACAGCGGGACCCAGGTTGAGCAGTTCTTC. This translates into CASSPYSGTQVEQFF.

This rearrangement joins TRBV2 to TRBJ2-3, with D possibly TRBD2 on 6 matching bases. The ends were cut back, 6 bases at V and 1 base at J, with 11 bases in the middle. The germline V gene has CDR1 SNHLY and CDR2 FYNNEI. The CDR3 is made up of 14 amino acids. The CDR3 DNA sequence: TGTGCCAGCAGCGCGGGACTGGGCACAGATACGCAGTATTTT. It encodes CASSAGLGTDTQYF.

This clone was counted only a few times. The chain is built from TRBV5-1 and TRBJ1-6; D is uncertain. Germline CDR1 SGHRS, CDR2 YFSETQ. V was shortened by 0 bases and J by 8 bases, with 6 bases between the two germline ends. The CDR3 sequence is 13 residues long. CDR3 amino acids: CASSLELYSPLHF. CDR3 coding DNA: TGCGCCAGCAGCTTGGAACTGTATTCACCCCTCCACTTT.

The CDR3 region is CASSLPRGASGPQHF. The CDR3, as DNA: TGCGCCAGCAGCCTCCCCCGGGGAGCCTCTGGGCCCCAGCATTTT. The chain employs TRBV4-1 and TRBJ1-5; D gene ambiguous. Germline V lookup: CDR1 MGHRA, CDR2 YSYEKL. The length of the CDR3 is 15 residues. Trimming shortened V by 4 bases and J by 9 bases, and 19 bases separated the two germline ends.